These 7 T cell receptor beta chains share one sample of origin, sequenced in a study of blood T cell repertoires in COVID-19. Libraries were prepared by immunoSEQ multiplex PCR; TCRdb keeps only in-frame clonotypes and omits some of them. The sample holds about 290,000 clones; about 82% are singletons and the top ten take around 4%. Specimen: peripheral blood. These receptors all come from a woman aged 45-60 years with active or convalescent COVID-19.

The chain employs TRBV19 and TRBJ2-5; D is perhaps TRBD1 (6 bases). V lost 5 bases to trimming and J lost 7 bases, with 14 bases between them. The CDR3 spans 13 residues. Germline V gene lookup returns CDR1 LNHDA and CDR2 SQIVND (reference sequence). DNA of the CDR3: TGTGCCAGTAGTTCGACAGGTGGGGGGACCCAGTACTTC. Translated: CASSSTGGGTQYF.

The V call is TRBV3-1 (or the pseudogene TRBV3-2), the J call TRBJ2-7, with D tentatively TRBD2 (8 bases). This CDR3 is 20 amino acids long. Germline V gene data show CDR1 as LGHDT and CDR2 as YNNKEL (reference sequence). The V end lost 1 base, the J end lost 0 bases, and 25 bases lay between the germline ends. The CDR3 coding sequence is TGTGCCAGCAGCCAAGGCCTGACAGGGTTGGGGCTAGCGGGCTCCTACGAGCAGTACTTC. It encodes CASSQGLTGLGLAGSYEQYF.

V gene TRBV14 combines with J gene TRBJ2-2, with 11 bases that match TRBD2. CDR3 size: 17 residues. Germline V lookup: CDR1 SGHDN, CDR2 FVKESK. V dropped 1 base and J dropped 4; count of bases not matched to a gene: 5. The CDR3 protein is CASSQGVTSGGTGELFF. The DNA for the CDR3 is TGTGCCAGCAGCCAAGGGGTCACTAGCGGGGGCACCGGGGAGCTGTTTTTT.

In nucleotides, the CDR3 is TGCGCCAGCAGCTCGACGACCGTTTTACTAGCTAATGAGCAGTTCTTC. It encodes CASSSTTVLLANEQFF. J is TRBJ2-1 and V is TRBV5-1, with a tentative D call TRBD2 (6 bases). The V end lost 3 bases, the J end lost 7 bases, and 20 bases lay between the germline ends. This CDR3 has 16 amino acids. Per germline, CDR1 SGHRS and CDR2 YFSETQ.

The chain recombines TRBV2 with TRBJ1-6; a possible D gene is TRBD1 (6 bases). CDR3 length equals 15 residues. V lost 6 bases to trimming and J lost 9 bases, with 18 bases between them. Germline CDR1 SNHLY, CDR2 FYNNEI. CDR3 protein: CASRTDRLRSSPLHF. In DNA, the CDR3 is TGTGCCAGCAGGACGGACAGATTACGAAGTTCACCCCTCCACTTT.

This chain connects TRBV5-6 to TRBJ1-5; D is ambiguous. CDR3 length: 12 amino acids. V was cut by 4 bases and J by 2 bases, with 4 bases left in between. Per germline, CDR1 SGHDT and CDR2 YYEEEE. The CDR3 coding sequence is TGTGCCAGCAGCCGTCGCAATCAGCCCCAGCATTTT. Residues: CASSRRNQPQHF.

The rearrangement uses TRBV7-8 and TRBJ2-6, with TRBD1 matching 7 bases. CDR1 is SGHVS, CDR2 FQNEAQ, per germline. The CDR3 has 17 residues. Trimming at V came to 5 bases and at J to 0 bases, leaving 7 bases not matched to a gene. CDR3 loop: CASSIRTGTSGANVLTF. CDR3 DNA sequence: TGTGCCAGCAGCATCCGGACAGGAACCTCTGGGGCCAACGTCCTGACTTTC.